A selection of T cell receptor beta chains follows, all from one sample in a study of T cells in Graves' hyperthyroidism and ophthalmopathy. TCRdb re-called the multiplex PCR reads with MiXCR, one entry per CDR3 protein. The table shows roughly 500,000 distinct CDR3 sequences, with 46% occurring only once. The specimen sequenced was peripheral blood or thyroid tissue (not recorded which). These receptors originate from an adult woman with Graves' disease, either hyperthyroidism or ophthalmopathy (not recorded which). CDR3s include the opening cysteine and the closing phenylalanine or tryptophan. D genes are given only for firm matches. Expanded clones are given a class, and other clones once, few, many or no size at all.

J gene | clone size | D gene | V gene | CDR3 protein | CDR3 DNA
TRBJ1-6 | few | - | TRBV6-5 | CASRFGSINNSPLHF | TGTGCCAGCAGATTTGGGTCCATCAATAATTCACCCCTCCACTTT
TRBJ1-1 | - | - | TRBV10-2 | CASSRGTYTEAFF | TGCGCCAGCAGTAGGGGGACATACACTGAAGCTTTCTTT
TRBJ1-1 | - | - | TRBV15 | CATGTGAATGAFF | TGTGCCACCGGAACCGGGGCCGCCACTGGAGCTTTCTTT
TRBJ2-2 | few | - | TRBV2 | CASTHPPDRPNTGELFF | TGTGCCAGCACTCACCCCCCAGACAGGCCGAACACCGGGGAGCTGTTTTTT
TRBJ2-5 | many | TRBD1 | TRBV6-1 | CASSGRPDRGIGETQYF | TGTGCCAGCAGTGGGCGTCCGGACAGGGGGATTGGAGAGACCCAGTACTTC
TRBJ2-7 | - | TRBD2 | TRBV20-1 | CSAQLRGGREYEQYF | TGCAGTGCGCAGCTTCGGGGGGGCAGGGAGTACGAGCAGTACTTC
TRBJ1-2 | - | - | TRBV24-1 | CATSDLEGKGYTF | TGTGCCACCAGTGATTTGGAGGGAAAAGGCTACACCTTC
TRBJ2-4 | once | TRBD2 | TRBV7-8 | CASSPGTSRSLAKNIQYF | TGTGCCAGCAGCCCCGGGACTAGCAGATCCTTAGCCAAAAACATTCAGTACTTC
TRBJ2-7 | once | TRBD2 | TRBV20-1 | CSAAGTSSYEQYF | TGCAGTGCCGCGGGGACTAGCTCCTACGAGCAGTACTTC
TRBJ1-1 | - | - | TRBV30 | CAWSPDGAMNTEAFF | TGTGCCTGGAGCCCGGACGGGGCGATGAACACTGAAGCTTTCTTT
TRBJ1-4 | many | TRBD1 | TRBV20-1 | CSASFQGEDEKLFF | TGCAGTGCTAGCTTTCAGGGGGAGGATGAAAAACTGTTTTTT
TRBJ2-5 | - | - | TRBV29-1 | CSLGGGEETQYF | TGCAGCTTAGGGGGGGGTGAGGAGACCCAGTACTTC
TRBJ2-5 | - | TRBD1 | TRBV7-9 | CASSGQGGIETQYF | TGTGCCAGCAGTGGACAGGGAGGTATTGAGACCCAGTACTTC
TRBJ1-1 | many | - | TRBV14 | CASSQEKGRRTEAFF | TGTGCCAGCAGCCAAGAGAAGGGGAGGAGGACTGAAGCTTTCTTT
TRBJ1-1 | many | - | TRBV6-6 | CASKPQGNTEAFF | TGTGCCAGCAAACCCCAGGGGAACACTGAAGCTTTCTTT
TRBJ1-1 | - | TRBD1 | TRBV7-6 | CASSSPQGVIGNTEAFF | TGTGCCAGCAGCTCCCCACAGGGGGTTATCGGCAACACTGAAGCTTTCTTT
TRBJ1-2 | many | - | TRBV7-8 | CASSLSQGGYTF | TGTGCCAGCAGCTTATCCCAGGGCGGCTACACCTTC
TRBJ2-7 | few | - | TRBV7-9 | CASVFPGTPYEQYF | TGTGCCAGCGTCTTTCCCGGGACTCCCTACGAGCAGTACTTC
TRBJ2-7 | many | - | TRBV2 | CASSEALQHYEQYF | TGTGCCAGCAGTGAAGCGCTTCAACATTACGAGCAGTACTTC
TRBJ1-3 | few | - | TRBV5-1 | CASSLQAVSGNTIYF | TGCGCCAGCAGCTTACAGGCCGTCTCTGGAAACACCATATATTTT
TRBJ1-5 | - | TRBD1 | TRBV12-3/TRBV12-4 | CASSDDRGQPQHF | TGTGCCAGCAGTGATGACAGGGGACAGCCCCAGCATTTT
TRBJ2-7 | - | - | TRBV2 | CASSEAKVYEQYF | TGTGCCAGCAGTGAAGCGAAGGTCTACGAGCAGTACTTC
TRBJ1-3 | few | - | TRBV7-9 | CASSPGRGNTIYF | TGTGCCAGCTCACCAGGCAGGGGAAACACCATATATTTT
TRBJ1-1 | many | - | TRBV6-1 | CASSEPKGEAFF | TGTGCCAGCAGTGAGCCCAAGGGAGAAGCTTTCTTT
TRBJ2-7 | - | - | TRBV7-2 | CASSLTPGDLGGEQYF | TGTGCCAGCAGCTTAACCCCGGGCGACCTTGGGGGCGAGCAGTACTTC
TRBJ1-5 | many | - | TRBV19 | CASSMEFSNQPQHF | TGTGCCAGTAGTATGGAGTTTAGCAATCAGCCCCAGCATTTT
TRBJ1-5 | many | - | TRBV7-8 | CASSLTGHFGQPQHF | TGTGCCAGCAGCTTGACCGGACATTTCGGGCAGCCCCAGCATTTT
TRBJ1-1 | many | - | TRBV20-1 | CSAAQGIPEAFF | TGCAGTGCTGCCCAGGGAATTCCTGAAGCTTTCTTT
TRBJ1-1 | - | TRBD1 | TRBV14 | CASSERDSKAFF | TGTGCCAGCAGCGAACGGGACAGTAAAGCTTTCTTT
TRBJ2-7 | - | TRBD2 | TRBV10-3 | CAISDGLAGDEQYF | TGTGCCATCAGTGACGGACTAGCGGGAGACGAGCAGTACTTC
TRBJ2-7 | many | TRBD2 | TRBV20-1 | CSARDAGRITYEQYF | TGCAGTGCTAGAGATGCCGGGAGGATTACCTACGAGCAGTACTTC
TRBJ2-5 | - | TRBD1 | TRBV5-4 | CASSRQGALETQYF | TGTGCCAGCAGCCGGCAGGGGGCTTTAGAGACCCAGTACTTC
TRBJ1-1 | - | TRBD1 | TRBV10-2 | CATELRGLGNTEAFF | TGCGCCACCGAGCTTAGGGGGCTTGGGAACACTGAAGCTTTCTTT
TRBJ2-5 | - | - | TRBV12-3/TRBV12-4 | CASSYGGGDLHKKTQYF | TGTGCCAGCAGTTACGGTGGCGGGGACTTACACAAGAAGACCCAGTACTTC
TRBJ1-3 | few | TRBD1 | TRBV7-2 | CASSLGGQGAGNTIYF | TGTGCCAGCAGCTTAGGGGGCCAGGGGGCTGGAAACACCATATATTTT
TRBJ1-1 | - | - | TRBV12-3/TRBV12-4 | CASSYGSVEAFF | TGTGCCAGCAGTTATGGGTCAGTTGAAGCTTTCTTT
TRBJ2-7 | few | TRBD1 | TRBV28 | CASSTDRDYEQYF | TGTGCCAGCAGCACGGACAGGGACTACGAGCAGTACTTC
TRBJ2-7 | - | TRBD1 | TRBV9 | CASSVGQDRVGEQYF | TGTGCCAGCAGCGTAGGGCAGGACAGGGTAGGCGAGCAGTACTTC
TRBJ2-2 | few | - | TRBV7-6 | CASSLSRLGELFF | TGTGCCAGCAGCTTATCCCGACTGGGGGAGCTGTTTTTT
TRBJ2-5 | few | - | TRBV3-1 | CASSQLGEETQYF | TGTGCCAGCAGCCAGCTAGGGGAAGAGACCCAGTACTTC
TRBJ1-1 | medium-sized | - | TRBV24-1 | CATSDRNTEAFF | TGTGCCACCAGTGATCGAAACACTGAAGCTTTCTTT
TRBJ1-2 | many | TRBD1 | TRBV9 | CASSVEPGGYGYTF | TGTGCCAGCAGCGTAGAGCCAGGGGGCTATGGCTACACCTTC
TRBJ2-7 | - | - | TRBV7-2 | CASSQGASYEQYF | TGTGCCAGCAGCCAAGGAGCGTCCTACGAGCAGTACTTC
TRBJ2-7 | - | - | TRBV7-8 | CASSLAGPSYEQYF | TGTGCCAGCAGTCTTGCAGGGCCTTCCTACGAGCAGTACTTC
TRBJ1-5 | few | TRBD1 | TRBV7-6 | CARVGQQEQPQHF | TGTGCTAGAGTGGGACAGCAGGAGCAGCCCCAGCATTTT
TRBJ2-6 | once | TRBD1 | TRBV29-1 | CSVLQGLGAHGANVLTF | TGCAGCGTTCTACAGGGGCTGGGGGCGCATGGGGCCAACGTCCTGACTTTC
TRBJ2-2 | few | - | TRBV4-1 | CASSQGTEFTGELFF | TGCGCCAGCAGCCAAGGGACAGAGTTCACCGGGGAGCTGTTTTTT
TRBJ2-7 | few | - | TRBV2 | CASSLVPDYEQYF | TGTGCCAGCAGCTTGGTCCCGGACTACGAGCAGTACTTC
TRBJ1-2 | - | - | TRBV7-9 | CASSLASTVGSGYTF | TGTGCCAGCAGCTTGGCCTCGACAGTGGGCTCTGGCTACACCTTC
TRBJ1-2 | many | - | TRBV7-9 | CASSLGRDYGYTF | TGTGCCAGCAGCTTGGGCAGGGATTATGGCTACACCTTC
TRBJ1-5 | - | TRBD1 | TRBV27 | CASSAGQAGYSNQPQHF | TGTGCCAGCAGTGCGGGACAGGCGGGCTATAGCAATCAGCCCCAGCATTTT
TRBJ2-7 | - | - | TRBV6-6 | CASSGQFSYEQYF | TGTGCCAGCAGTGGACAGTTCTCCTACGAGCAGTACTTC